The rows below give T cell receptor beta chains drawn from one sample of a study of blood T cell repertoires in COVID-19. Only in-frame clones appear in the TCRdb table, and some are missing; sequencing was by immunoSEQ multiplex PCR. This sample has roughly 41,000 clones; 90% occur once, and the top ten carry about 25%. The sample taken for sequencing was peripheral blood. The receptor set was obtained from a man aged 55 to 70 with active or convalescent COVID-19. Each CDR3 is given without its conserved first and last residue.

>TRBV6-2/TRBV6-3
ASSPGGQGMKRD
>TRBV27
ASSLSSWAGGTNYGYT
>TRBV4-1
ASSQGTASNYGYT
>TRBV28
ASSLEWDRNSPLH
>TRBV4-1
ASSRTTGVYEQY
>TRBV28
ASSLDSPLAKNIQY
>TRBV29-1
SVVAGERADTQY
>TRBV29-1
SVRDSDAGQY
>TRBV7-9
ASSPWVGGGDSPLH
>TRBV5-1
ASSWEPGGTGAGEQY
>TRBV27
ASSFRGQGAVGLNYGYT
>TRBV6-1
ASSFPGAAEAF
>TRBV7-2
ASSVSGRANTGELF
>TRBV11-2
ASSFGGFAEQY
>TRBV6-2/TRBV6-3
ASSFRTPGEQY
>TRBV7-6
ASSLGPSQNTEAF
>TRBV6-6
ASIEWTSGSSYEQY
>TRBV3-1/TRBV3-2
ASSQTILGGSGGGGEQF
>TRBV19
ASSSPETTHSTDTQY
>TRBV19
ASSIGPGGNQPQH
>TRBV2
ASATYEQY
>TRBV2
ASGRNEQF
>TRBV7-2
ASSLAPGGGHTRSNTEAF
>TRBV5-1
ASTLAGVSTDTQY
>TRBV10-3
AIGAGLAVQETQY
>TRBV20-1
SASARTSGRASYEQY
>TRBV7-9
ASSLGTSTSGTQY
>TRBV7-9
ASSPGQQTGGYT
>TRBV15
ATAPGSRTDTQY
>TRBV2
ASSIVGTDTQY
>TRBV5-4
ASSLNRGISGNTIY
>TRBV28
ASSSGTGKITTKNTEAF
>TRBV29-1
SVLTGEAYEQY
>TRBV7-8
ASSPIPGKETQY
>TRBV27
ASSLGTGFSGANVLT
>TRBV10-3
AISELAGGLYNEQF
>TRBV6-5
ATLGGTEAF
>TRBV5-1
ASSVGTVSTNEKLF
>TRBV13
ASSREWGGQETQY
>TRBV19
ASRGLAGVYEQF
>TRBV15
ATSPSGYGNEQF
>TRBV2
ASSRLAGAYEQY
>TRBV6-2/TRBV6-3
ASSRLAEAYEQY
>TRBV19
ASLDRAGSNQPQH
>TRBV13
ASSFWTSGTSVEQY
>TRBV4-1
ASSQEPASGYGYT
>TRBV24-1
ATSEAGQGETQY
>TRBV5-1
ASSLVTVQETQY
>TRBV5-1
ASSLRAGQEDGYT
>TRBV7-2
ASLLGQGDYGYT